This entry features one T cell receptor beta chain sequence. This specimen belongs to a study of blood T cell repertoires in COVID-19. Across the study: T cells, B-cell-depleted T cells, or PBMCs supplied cDNA or gDNA.

Patients from Seattle were sampled longitudinally, starting during active infection. Source study methods: The authors estimated nucleated cell counts from reference gene primer amplification. Clones were read by immunoSEQ multiplex PCR, and TCRdb kept only the in-frame ones, dropping some. V and J calls and clone size come straight from that table; D and trimming were deduced from the DNA. The sample holds about 150,000 clones; 75% to 85% are singletons and the top ten take roughly 12%. The V end lost 5 bases, the J end lost 4 bases, and 16 bases lay between the germline ends. The CDR3 sequence is 15 residues long. CDR1 KGHDR and CDR2 SFDVKD come from the germline V gene.

Sequencing was done on a sample of peripheral blood. The receptor was isolated from a woman in her sixties with COVID-19, enrolled during active disease. This chain connects TRBV24-1 to TRBJ2-5; the D gene is possibly TRBD2 (6 bases). CDR3 sequence (DNA): TGTGCCACCAGTGTCGGATCGGGAGTAGGAGAGACCCAGTACTTC. It encodes CATSVGSGVGETQYF.